This T cell receptor (beta chain) is from a study of blood T cells in healthy people across ages. Turning to the study itself: About one barcoded beta molecule per two T cells was the capture yield of template switching.

This clonotype was counted at least ten times. Its antigen is unidentified. Findings and limits, study-wide: Strong correlation was found linking TCR beta diversity to naive T cell percentage.

A J-beta primer mix and a sample-barcoded 5' primer were used in a second PCR of about 7 to 12 cycles. In TCRdb, the 5' RACE reads were re-called with MiXCR into one record per CDR3 protein. The sample lists 550,000 to 650,000 distinct CDR3 sequences; around 31% were seen once. In each sample, at least 7 million PBMCs were isolated. This TCR was sampled from a woman of 80 years or more in good health. Sequencing input: blood.

The CDR3 bases are TGCAGTGCTGCGACTAAATTTAGCTCCTATAATTCACCCCTCCACTTT. Translation: CSAATKFSSYNSPLHF. The chain is built from TRBV20-1 and TRBJ1-6; D is undetermined. Trimming shortened V by 5 bases and J by 0 bases, and 14 bases separated the two germline ends. Germline V gives CDR1 DFQATT, CDR2 SNEGSKA (reference sequence). The CDR3 length is 16 residues.